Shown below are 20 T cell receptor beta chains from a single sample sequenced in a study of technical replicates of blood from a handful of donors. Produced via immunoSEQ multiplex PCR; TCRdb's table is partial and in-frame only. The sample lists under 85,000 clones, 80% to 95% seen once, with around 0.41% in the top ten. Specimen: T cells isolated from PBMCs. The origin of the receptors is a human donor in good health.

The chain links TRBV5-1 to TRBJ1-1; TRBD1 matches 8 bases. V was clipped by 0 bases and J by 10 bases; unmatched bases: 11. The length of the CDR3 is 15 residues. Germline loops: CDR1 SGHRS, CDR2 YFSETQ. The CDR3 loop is CASSLARAQGASAFF. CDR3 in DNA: TGCGCCAGCAGCTTGGCCCGAGCTCAGGGGGCGTCAGCTTTCTTT. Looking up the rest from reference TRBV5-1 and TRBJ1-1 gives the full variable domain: KAGVTQTPRYLIKTRGQQVTLSCSPISGHRSVSWYQQTPGQGLQFLFEYFSETQRNKGNFPGRFSGRQFSNSRSEMNVSTLELGDSALYLCASSLARAQGASAFFGQGTRLTVV.

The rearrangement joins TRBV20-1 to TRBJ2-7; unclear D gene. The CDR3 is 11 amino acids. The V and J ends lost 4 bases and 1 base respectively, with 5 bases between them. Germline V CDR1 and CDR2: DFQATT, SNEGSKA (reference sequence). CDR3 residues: CSAKSSYEQYF. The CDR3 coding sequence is TGCAGTGCTAAGAGTTCCTACGAGCAGTACTTC.

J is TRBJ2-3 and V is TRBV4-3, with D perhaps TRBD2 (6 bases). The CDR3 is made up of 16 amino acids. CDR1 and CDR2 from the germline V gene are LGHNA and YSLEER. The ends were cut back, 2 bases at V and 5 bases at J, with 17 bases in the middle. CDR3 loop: CASSQLGRGGRDTQYF. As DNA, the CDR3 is TGCGCCAGCAGCCAACTCGGACGTGGAGGGCGAGATACGCAGTATTTT.

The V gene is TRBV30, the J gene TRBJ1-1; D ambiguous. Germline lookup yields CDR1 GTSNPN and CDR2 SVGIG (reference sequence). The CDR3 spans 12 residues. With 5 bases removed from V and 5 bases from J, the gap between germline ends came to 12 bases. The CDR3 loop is CAWVPPITEAFF. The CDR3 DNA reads TGTGCCTGGGTGCCCCCTATAACTGAAGCTTTCTTT.

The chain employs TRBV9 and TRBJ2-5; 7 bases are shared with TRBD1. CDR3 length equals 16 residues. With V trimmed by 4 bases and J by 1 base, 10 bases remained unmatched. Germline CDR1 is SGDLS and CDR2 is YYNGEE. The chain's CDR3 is CASSLGQAGAQETQYF. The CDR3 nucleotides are TGTGCCAGCAGCCTAGGACAGGCAGGAGCCCAAGAGACCCAGTACTTC.

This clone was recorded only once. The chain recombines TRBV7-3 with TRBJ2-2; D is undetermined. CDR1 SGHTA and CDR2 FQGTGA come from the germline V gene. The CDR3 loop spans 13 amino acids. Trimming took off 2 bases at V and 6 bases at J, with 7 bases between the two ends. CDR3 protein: CASSLSGAGELFF. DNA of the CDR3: TGTGCCAGCAGCTTATCAGGCGCCGGGGAGCTGTTTTTT.

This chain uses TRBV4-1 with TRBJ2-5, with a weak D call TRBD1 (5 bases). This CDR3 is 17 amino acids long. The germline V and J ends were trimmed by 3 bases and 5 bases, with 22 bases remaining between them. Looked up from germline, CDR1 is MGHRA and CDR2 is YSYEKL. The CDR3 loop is CASSQAPGPLVSETQYF. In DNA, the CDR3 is TGCGCCAGCAGCCAGGCCCCAGGGCCCCTAGTTTCGGAGACCCAGTACTTC.

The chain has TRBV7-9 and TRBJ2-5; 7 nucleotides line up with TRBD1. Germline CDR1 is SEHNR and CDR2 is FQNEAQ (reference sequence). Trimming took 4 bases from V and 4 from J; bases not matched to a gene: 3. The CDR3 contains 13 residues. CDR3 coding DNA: TGTGCCAGCAGCTGGGGACAGAGAGAGACCCAGTACTTC. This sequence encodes CASSWGQRETQYF. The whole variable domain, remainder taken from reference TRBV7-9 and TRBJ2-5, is DTGVSQNPRHKITKRGQNVTFRCDPISEHNRLYWYRQTLGQGPEFLTYFQNEAQLEKSRLLSDRFSAERPKGSFSTLEIQRTEQGDSAMYLCASSWGQRETQYFGPGTRLLVL.

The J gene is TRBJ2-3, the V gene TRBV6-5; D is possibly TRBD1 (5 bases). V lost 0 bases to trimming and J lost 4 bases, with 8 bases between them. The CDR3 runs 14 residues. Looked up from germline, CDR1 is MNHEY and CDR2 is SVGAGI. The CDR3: CASSYSRGSDTQYF. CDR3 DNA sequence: TGTGCCAGCAGTTACTCTAGGGGTTCAGATACGCAGTATTTT.

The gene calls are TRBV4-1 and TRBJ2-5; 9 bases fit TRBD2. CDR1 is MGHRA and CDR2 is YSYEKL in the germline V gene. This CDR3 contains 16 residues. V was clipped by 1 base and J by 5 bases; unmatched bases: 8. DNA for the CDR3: TGCGCCAGCAGCCAAGCGCGCGGGAGGGAAGATGAGACCCAGTACTTC. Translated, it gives CASSQARGREDETQYF.

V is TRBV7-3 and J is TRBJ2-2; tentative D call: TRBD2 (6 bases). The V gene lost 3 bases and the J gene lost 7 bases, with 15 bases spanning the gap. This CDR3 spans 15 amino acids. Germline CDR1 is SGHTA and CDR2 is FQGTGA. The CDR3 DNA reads TGTGCCAGCAGCTTGGGCGGGACGGCGCACGGGGAGCTGTTTTTT. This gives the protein CASSLGGTAHGELFF.

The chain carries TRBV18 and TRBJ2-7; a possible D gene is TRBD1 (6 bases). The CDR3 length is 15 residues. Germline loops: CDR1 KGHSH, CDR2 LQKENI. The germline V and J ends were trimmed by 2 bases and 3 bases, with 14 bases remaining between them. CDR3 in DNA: TGTGCCAGCTCACCATCAGGACAGATTGTCTACGAGCAGTACTTC. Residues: CASSPSGQIVYEQYF.

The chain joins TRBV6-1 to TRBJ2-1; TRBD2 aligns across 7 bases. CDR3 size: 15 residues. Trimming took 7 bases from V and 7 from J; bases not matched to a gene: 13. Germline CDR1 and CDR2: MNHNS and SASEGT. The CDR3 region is CASIDLWGGLNEQFF. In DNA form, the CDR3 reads TGTGCCAGCATTGACCTCTGGGGGGGGTTGAATGAGCAGTTCTTC.

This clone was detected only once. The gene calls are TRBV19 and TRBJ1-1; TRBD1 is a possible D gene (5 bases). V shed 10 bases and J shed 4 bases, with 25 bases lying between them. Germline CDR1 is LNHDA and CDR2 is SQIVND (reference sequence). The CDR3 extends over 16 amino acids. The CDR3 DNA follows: TGTGCCACCCAAAACCCAATAAGGGGCCGCGCCACTGAAGCTTTCTTT. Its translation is CATQNPIRGRATEAFF.

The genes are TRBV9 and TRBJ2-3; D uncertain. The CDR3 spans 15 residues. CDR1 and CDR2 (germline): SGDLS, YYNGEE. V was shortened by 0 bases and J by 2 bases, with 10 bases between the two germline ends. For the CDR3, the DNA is TGTGCCAGCAGCGTAGGACTGTCAATCACAGATACGCAGTATTTT. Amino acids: CASSVGLSITDTQYF.

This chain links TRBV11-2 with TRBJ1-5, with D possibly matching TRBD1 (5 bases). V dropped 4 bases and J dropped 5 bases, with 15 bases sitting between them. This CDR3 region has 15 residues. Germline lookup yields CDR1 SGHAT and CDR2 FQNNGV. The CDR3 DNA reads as TGTGCCAGCAGCTCAAGTCCGGGGGGGGATCAGCCCCAGCATTTT. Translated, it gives CASSSSPGGDQPQHF.

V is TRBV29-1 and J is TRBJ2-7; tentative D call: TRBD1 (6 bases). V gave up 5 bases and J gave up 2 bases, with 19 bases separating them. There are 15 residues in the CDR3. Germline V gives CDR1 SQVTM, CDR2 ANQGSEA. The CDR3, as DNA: TGCAGCGTTCACGCCATTGTACAGGGAGCCTACGAGCAGTACTTC. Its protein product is CSVHAIVQGAYEQYF.

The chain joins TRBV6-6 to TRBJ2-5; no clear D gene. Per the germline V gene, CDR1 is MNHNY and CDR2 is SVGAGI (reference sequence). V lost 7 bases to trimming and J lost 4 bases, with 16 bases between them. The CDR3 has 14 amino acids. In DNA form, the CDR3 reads TGTGCCAGCACACCCGACACTCTTTCAGAGACCCAGTACTTC. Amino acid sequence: CASTPDTLSETQYF.

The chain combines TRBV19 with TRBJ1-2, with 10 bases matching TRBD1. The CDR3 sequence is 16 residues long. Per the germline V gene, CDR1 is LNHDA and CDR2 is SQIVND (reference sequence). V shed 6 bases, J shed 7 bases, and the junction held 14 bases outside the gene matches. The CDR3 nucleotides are TGTGCCAGTAGCCAGATAAGGAGACAGGGGGCAGGTGGCTACACCTTC. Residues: CASSQIRRQGAGGYTF.

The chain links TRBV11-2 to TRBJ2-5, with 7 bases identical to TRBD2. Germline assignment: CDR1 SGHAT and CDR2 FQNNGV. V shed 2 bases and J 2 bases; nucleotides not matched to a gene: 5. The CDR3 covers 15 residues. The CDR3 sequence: CASSLSPGGQETQYF. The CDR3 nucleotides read TGTGCCAGCAGCTTAAGCCCGGGGGGTCAAGAGACCCAGTACTTC.